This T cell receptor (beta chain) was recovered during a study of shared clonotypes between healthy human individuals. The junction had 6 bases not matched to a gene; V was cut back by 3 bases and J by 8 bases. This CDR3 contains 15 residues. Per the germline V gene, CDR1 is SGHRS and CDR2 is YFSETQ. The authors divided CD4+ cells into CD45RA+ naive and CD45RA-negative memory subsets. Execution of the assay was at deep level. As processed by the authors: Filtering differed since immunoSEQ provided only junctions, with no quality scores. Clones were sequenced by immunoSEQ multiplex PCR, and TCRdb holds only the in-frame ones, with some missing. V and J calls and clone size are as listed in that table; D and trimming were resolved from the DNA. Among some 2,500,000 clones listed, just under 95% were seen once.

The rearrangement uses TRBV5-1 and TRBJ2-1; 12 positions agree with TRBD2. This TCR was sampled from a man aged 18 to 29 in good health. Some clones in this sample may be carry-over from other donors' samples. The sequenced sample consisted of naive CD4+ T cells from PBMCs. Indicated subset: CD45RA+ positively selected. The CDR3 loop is CASSSGRLAGDEQFF. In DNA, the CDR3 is TGCGCCAGCAGCTCGGGGAGACTAGCGGGGGATGAGCAGTTCTTC.